This TCR beta chain emerged from a study of blood T cell repertoires in COVID-19. Overall study context: Samples came from the United States, Italy and Spain, spanning acute and convalescent COVID-19. T cells, B-cell-depleted T cells, or PBMCs supplied cDNA or gDNA.

In the original workflow: Estimated nucleated cell counts came from reference gene primer amplification. The repertoire was sequenced with immunoSEQ multiplex PCR; TCRdb's copy has only in-frame clones and lacks some. The V and J calls and the clone size are those of that table, but D and trimming were determined from the DNA. The repertoire consists of about 270,000 clones, with over 75% occurring once and the leading ten covering about 14%. V lost 5 bases, J lost 1 base, and 15 bases lay in between. CDR1 and CDR2 (germline): LGHDT, YNNKEL (reference sequence). The CDR3 has 15 amino acids. The source of this sequence is a human donor in a cohort sampled during active COVID-19. The sequenced sample consisted of peripheral blood. V usage is TRBV3-1 (or the pseudogene TRBV3-2) and J usage is TRBJ2-7, with a possible D match to TRBD2 (7 bases). The CDR3 DNA is TGTGCCAGCAGCTTCGCGGGGGCGGGTTCCTACGAGCAGTACTTC. This encodes CASSFAGAGSYEQYF.